This T cell receptor (beta chain) derives from a study of blood T cell repertoires in COVID-19 (TCRdb year 2020). Describing the broader study: Collaborator samples came from the United States, Italy and Spain and covered acute and convalescent phases of COVID-19. The prospective study material was composed of cDNA or gDNA derived from T cells, B-cell-depleted T cells, or PBMCs. Deeply sampled blood TCRbeta repertoires from subjects exposed to, actively infected with, or recovered from COVID-19 were included in the dataset. The repertoires were released in a freely available public database meant as a resource for research on the immune response to SARS-CoV-2. The samples were drawn from two sources: the first 160 participants of the ongoing ImmuneRACE study, and 1,200 or so subjects contributed by 6 global collaborators. A de-identified subject ID, COVID-19 status, age in years and sex were almost always included in the sample metadata. Where HLA class I and class II types were available, the types were taken from metadata supplied by the sample provider, not from assay-based typing. Here is what the overall study found, with its caveats: How much clinical and demographic metadata was included differed by source and by participant, and the metadata was provided uncurated.

V is reduced by 1 base and J by 2 bases, leaving a spacing of 11 bases between them. Including cysteine and phenylalanine, the CDR3 has 15 amino acids. This entry keeps only the CDR3 DNA: 45 bases, framed from base 1. For CDR1 and CDR2, the germline V gene (reference sequence) lists MNHEY and SMNVEV. Participants in the prospective study were enrolled through a virtual design, were aged roughly 18 to 100 years, and lived in approximately 25 United States geographic areas. In the prospective study, participants were assigned to cohorts based on the clinical history participants reported in a screening survey and a study questionnaire. Recovered participants in ImmuneRACE Cohort 3 were defined as having two consecutive negative NP/OP PCR tests, clearance from a healthcare professional, or resolution of symptoms. Mobile phlebotomists in the prospective study collected whole blood, serum and a nasopharyngeal or oropharyngeal swab from every participant. Prospective study participants could optionally give additional blood draws and questionnaires over a 2-month period. Before DNA extraction, prospective study blood samples were shipped either frozen or at room temperature.

TCRbeta CDR3 regions were amplified from genomic DNA using the immunoSEQ Assay, a bias-controlled multiplex PCR. The authors processed their data as follows. The number of nucleated cells in each sample was estimated from the amplification of reference gene primers within the assay. Sequence reads were collapsed and filtered to measure the absolute abundance of every unique TCRbeta CDR3 rearrangement. For each sample, productive Simpson clonality was calculated as the square root of Simpson's diversity index over productive rearrangements. Held by TCRdb, this immuneACCESS table contains in-frame sequences only and omits some clones. Under half of the omission traces to an unresolved V gene where checked; the cause of the rest is unknown. The DNA was the basis for D and trimming; V, J and clone size are from that table. In all, the sample holds 120,000 to 150,000 clones, and just under 85% of those were seen once. Clones ranked in the top ten supply around 6.2% of the sample.

To note about this clone: The antigen it binds to is not known. Base qualities are not provided; no much larger clone lies one nucleotide away.

Input material: PBMCs or T cells enriched from blood (not recorded which). The TCR sequence derives from a woman between 35 and 50 years old who had recovered from COVID-19. The chain was built from TRBV27 and TRBJ1-2; the D region possibly corresponds to TRBD1 (6 bases align). The CDR3 protein is CASSLWSGQNYGYTF. DNA sequence: TGTGCCAGCAGTTTATGGTCTGGACAGAACTATGGCTACACCTTC.